The TCR beta chain under discussion was sequenced for a study of radiotherapy plus CTLA-4 blockade in lung cancer. General study results and limits: An expansion of tumor-derived TCR clones occurred in blood after radiotherapy plus ipilimumab. Reports state that early shifts in blood T cell clones, with interferon-beta, best predicted response.

Clones were sequenced by immunoSEQ multiplex PCR, and TCRdb holds only the in-frame ones, with some missing. The sample shows about 120,000 clones, 81% of them seen only once. To note about this clone: No antigen is known for it.

Focal radiation with ipilimumab CTLA-4 blockade was given to patients with chemo-refractory metastatic non-small-cell lung cancer. Trimming took off 1 base at V and 5 bases at J, with 8 bases between the two ends. The CDR3 is 14 residues long. CDR1 SGHTA and CDR2 FQGNSA come from the germline V gene. The chain uses TRBV7-2 and TRBJ1-4; D uncertain. The origin of this receptor is a human donor with non-small cell lung cancer that progressed on radiotherapy plus ipilimumab. Some clones in this sample may be carry-over from other donors' samples. The sample here was peripheral blood, taken from a patient treated with radiotherapy plus ipilimumab. In nucleotides, the CDR3 is TGTGCCAGCAGCTTAGGGCAGCAGAATGAAAAACTGTTTTTT. The encoded protein is CASSLGQQNEKLFF.